A selection of T cell receptor beta chains follows, all from one sample in a study of human T cells and chemical hapten exposure. TCRdb re-called the RACE reads through MiXCR, storing one row per CDR3 protein. The sample has roughly 75,000 distinct CDR3 sequences; around 9.4% are singletons. The sequencing input was whole blood. These receptors were collected from a female donor in good health. Some clones in this sample may be carry-over from other donors' samples. Each CDR3 is given with its conserved first and last residue. A D gene is named only where the DNA matches it firmly. Not every row has a clone size; where given, it reads once, few, many or a size class.

v_call,d_call,j_call,clone_size,cdr3_nt,cdr3_aa
TRBV12-3/TRBV12-4,TRBD1,TRBJ2-7,few,TGTGCCAGCAGCCCGACAGGGGGGATCGAGCAGTACTTC,CASSPTGGIEQYF
TRBV18,NA,TRBJ2-7,many,TGTGCCAGCTCACCACCCACTTACTCCTACGAGCAGTACTTC,CASSPPTYSYEQYF
TRBV14,TRBD2,TRBJ2-3,NA,TGTGCCAGCAGCGTCCGGGCGGGGGATGGAGATACGCAGTATTTT,CASSVRAGDGDTQYF
TRBV6-5,NA,TRBJ2-3,many,TGTGCCAGCAGTTATAGCGGAACTGTCGATACGCAGTATTTT,CASSYSGTVDTQYF
TRBV12-3/TRBV12-4,NA,TRBJ2-1,NA,TGTGCCAGCAGGGACTCGATCTACAATGAGCAGTTCTTC,CASRDSIYNEQFF
TRBV12-3/TRBV12-4,NA,TRBJ2-3,many,TGTGCCAGCAGGTCCCAGGGGTCGGGCACAGATACGCAGTATTTT,CASRSQGSGTDTQYF
TRBV29-1,TRBD1,TRBJ1-1,NA,TGCAGCGTTGAATATTGGACAGGTAATTTAATGAACACTGAAGCTTTCTTT,CSVEYWTGNLMNTEAFF
TRBV12-3/TRBV12-4,TRBD1,TRBJ1-1,many,TGTGCCAGCACCCGGGACAGCCCTTCGACCACTGAAGCTTTCTTT,CASTRDSPSTTEAFF
TRBV7-2,TRBD1,TRBJ2-7,many,TGTGCCAGCAGCTTAGGATTTGGGACAGGAACCTACGAGCAGTACTTC,CASSLGFGTGTYEQYF
TRBV9,NA,TRBJ1-1,many,TGTGCCAGCAGCCAAATCTTAGCCAACACTGAAGCTTTCTTT,CASSQILANTEAFF
TRBV5-4,NA,TRBJ2-3,few,TGTGCCAGCAGCTACGCGCGCCTCACAGATACGCAGTATTTT,CASSYARLTDTQYF
TRBV7-2,NA,TRBJ2-3,few,TGTGCCAGCAGAAACTCCGGGACCCTTGACTCCACAGATACGCAGTATTTT,CASRNSGTLDSTDTQYF
TRBV2,NA,TRBJ2-1,few,TGTGCCAGCAGTCCCTTCTACAATGAGCAGTTCTTC,CASSPFYNEQFF
TRBV2,NA,TRBJ1-1,many,TGTGCCAGCAGTGAGGGGGGAAGGGGCACTGAAGCTTTCTTT,CASSEGGRGTEAFF
TRBV20-1,NA,TRBJ2-1,many,TGCAGTGCTAGAGTAGCTGGGGACTACAATGAGCAGTTCTTC,CSARVAGDYNEQFF
TRBV6-5,NA,TRBJ1-2,few,TGTGCCAGCAGTTACTCGGTCAGGGGTGTCTATGGCTACACCTTC,CASSYSVRGVYGYTF
TRBV7-2,NA,TRBJ2-1,many,TGTGCCAGCAGCTTAGTATCCCCTAACAGAAGTGAGCAGTTCTTC,CASSLVSPNRSEQFF
TRBV7-3,NA,TRBJ2-3,few,TGTGCCAGCAGCTTATCAGGGAGGCGGACAGATACGCAGTATTTT,CASSLSGRRTDTQYF
TRBV18,TRBD1,TRBJ2-7,many,TGTGCCAGCTCGCCCCGGACAGGGACCCCCTACGAGCAGTACTTC,CASSPRTGTPYEQYF
TRBV7-2,TRBD1,TRBJ1-2,few,TGTGCCAGCAGCCCCCAGGGGGTTAACTATGGCTACACCTTC,CASSPQGVNYGYTF
TRBV7-9,NA,TRBJ2-3,many,TGTGCCAGCAGCTTTTTACAGAACCCCACAGATACGCAGTATTTT,CASSFLQNPTDTQYF
TRBV20-1,NA,TRBJ2-7,many,TGCAGTGCGAGTGGGGGGGGCCTTAATCCGACATACGAGCAGTACTTC,CSASGGGLNPTYEQYF
TRBV12-3/TRBV12-4,NA,TRBJ1-1,NA,TGTGCCAGCAGTTTCATCGCAGGCCCAGCTTTCTTT,CASSFIAGPAFF
TRBV4-2,TRBD2,TRBJ2-3,NA,TGTGCCAGCAGCTACCTCGGGGGGTACGAGGCAGATACGCAGTATTTT,CASSYLGGYEADTQYF
TRBV12-3/TRBV12-4,NA,TRBJ1-6,NA,TGTGCCAGCAGTTTAGGCCAGGGACTTAGCTCACCCCTCCACTTT,CASSLGQGLSSPLHF
TRBV12-3/TRBV12-4,NA,TRBJ1-3,few,TGTGCCAGCAGTTTAGATCGCGGACCGGACTCTGGAAACACCATATATTTT,CASSLDRGPDSGNTIYF